The T cell receptor (beta chain) described here comes from a study of blood T cell repertoires in COVID-19. The wider study: PBMCs, B-cell-depleted T cells, or T cells provided the cDNA or gDNA that made up the material.

Produced via immunoSEQ multiplex PCR; TCRdb's table is partial and in-frame only. The data hold some 110,000 clones, with 60% to 80% observed a single time. V was pared by 7 bases and J by 3 bases, with 10 bases between. CDR1 and CDR2 (germline): MGHDK, SYGVNS. The CDR3 spans 13 residues. The chain recombines TRBV25-1 with TRBJ1-3; a weak D match, TRBD1 (6 bases). This TCR came from a human donor with acute or convalescent COVID-19. The donor label of this sample is uncertain. The specimen sequenced was peripheral blood. In DNA, the CDR3 is TGTGCCAGCAAACAGGGAAATGGAAACACCATATATTTT. Protein product: CASKQGNGNTIYF.